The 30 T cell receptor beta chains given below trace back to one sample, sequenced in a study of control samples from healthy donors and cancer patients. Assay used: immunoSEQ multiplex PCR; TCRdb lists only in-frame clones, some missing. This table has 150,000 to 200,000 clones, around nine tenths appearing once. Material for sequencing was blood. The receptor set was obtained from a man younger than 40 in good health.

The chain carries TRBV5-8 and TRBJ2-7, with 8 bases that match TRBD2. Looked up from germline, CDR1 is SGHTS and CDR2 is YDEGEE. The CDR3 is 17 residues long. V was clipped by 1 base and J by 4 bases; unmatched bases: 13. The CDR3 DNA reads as TGTGCCAGCAGCTTGAGAGGGGTGATGTCTAGCGGGTACGAGCAGTACTTC. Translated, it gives CASSLRGVMSSGYEQYF.

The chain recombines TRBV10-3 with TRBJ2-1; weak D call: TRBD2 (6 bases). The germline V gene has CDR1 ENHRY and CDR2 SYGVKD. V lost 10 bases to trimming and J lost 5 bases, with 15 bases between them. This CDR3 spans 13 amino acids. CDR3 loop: CATTGTGNNEQFF. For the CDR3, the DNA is TGTGCCACAACCGGGACTGGCAACAATGAGCAGTTCTTC.

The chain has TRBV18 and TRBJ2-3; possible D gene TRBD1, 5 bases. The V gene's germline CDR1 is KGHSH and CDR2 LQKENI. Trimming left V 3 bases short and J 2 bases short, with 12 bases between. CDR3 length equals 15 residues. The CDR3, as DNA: TGTGCCAGCTCACCCACCGGACAACCCACAGATACGCAGTATTTT. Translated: CASSPTGQPTDTQYF.

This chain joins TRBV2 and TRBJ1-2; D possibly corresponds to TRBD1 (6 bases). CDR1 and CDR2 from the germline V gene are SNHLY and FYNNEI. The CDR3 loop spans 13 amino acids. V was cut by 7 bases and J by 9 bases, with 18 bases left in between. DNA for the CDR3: TGTGCCAGCACTCCCTCGGGGGCAGGGAGCTACACCTTC. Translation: CASTPSGAGSYTF. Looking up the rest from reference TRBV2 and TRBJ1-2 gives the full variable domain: EPEVTQTPSHQVTQMGQEVILRCVPISNHLYFYWYRQILGQKVEFLVSFYNNEISEKSEIFDDQFSVERPDGSNFTLKIRSTKLEDSAMYFCASTPSGAGSYTFGSGTRLTVV.

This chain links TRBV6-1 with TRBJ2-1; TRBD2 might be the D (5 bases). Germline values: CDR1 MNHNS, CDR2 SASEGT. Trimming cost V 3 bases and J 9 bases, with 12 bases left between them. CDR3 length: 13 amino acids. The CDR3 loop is CASSDFRGAEQFF. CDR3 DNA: TGTGCCAGCAGTGATTTCCGGGGAGCTGAGCAGTTCTTC.

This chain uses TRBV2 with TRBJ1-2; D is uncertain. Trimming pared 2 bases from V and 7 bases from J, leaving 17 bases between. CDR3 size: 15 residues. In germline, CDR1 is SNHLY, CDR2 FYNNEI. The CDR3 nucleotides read TGTGCCAGCAGTGAACCATGGGTGGATTGGGGTGGCTACACCTTC. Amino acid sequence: CASSEPWVDWGGYTF.

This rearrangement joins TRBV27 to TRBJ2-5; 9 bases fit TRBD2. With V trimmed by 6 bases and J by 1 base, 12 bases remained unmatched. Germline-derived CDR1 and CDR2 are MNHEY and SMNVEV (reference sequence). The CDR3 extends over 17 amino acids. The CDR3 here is CASSPLGSGRLQETQYF. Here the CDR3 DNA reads TGTGCCAGCAGCCCCTTGGGAAGCGGGAGGCTCCAAGAGACCCAGTACTTC.

CDR3 region: CASSPDSLAYEQYF. The DNA of the CDR3 is TGTGCCAGCTCACCCGACAGCCTAGCCTACGAGCAGTACTTC. The chain recombines TRBV18 with TRBJ2-7, with D possibly matching TRBD1 (5 bases). Between the trimmed V and J ends, which lost 3 bases and 2 bases, there was a span of 11 bases. The CDR3 is made up of 14 amino acids. Per the germline V gene, CDR1 is KGHSH and CDR2 is LQKENI.

For the CDR3, the DNA is TGTGCCAGCAGCCTTAGGGGTGCTGAGGGAAACACCATATATTTT. Protein: CASSLRGAEGNTIYF. The chain uses TRBV7-8 and TRBJ1-3; perhaps TRBD1 as D (5 bases). This CDR3 spans 15 amino acids. CDR1 is SGHVS and CDR2 is FQNEAQ in the germline V gene. With 5 bases removed from V and 4 bases from J, the gap between germline ends came to 15 bases.

The CDR3 here is CASSLRGLTEAFF. In nucleotides, the CDR3 is TGTGCCAGCAGCCTCCGGGGGTTGACTGAAGCTTTCTTT. The V call is TRBV6-5, the J call TRBJ1-1, with D possibly being TRBD1 (5 bases). In germline, CDR1 is MNHEY, CDR2 SVGAGI. Trimming pared 6 bases from V and 5 bases from J, leaving 13 bases between. The CDR3 sequence is 13 residues long.

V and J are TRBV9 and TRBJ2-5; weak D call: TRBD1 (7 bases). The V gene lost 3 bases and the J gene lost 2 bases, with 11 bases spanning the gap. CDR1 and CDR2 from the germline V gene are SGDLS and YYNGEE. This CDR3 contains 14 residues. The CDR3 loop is CASSGGTEQETQYF. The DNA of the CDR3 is TGTGCCAGCAGCGGCGGGACAGAACAAGAGACCCAGTACTTC.

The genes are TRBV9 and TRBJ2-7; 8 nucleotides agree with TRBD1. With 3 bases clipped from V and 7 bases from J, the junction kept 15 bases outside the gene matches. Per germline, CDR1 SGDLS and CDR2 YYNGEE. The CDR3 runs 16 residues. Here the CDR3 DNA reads TGTGCCAGCAGCGCCGGCGTCGGGACAGGCGGCAGGGAGCAGTACTTC. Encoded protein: CASSAGVGTGGREQYF.

The CDR3 region is CASSSSGRSTDTQYF. The CDR3 coding sequence is TGTGCCAGCAGTTCCTCGGGACGATCCACAGATACGCAGTATTTT. The chain recombines TRBV28 with TRBJ2-3, with D possibly being TRBD1 or TRBD2 (5 bases each). The V end lost 4 bases, the J end lost 2 bases, and 13 bases lay between the germline ends. CDR3 length equals 15 residues. Germline V gene lookup returns CDR1 MDHEN and CDR2 SYDVKM.

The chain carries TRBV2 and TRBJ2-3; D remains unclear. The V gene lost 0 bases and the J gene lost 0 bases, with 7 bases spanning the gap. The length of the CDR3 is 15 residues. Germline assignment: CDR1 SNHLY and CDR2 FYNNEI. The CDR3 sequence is CASSEAHSSTDTQYF. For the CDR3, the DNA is TGTGCCAGCAGTGAAGCACACTCTAGCACAGATACGCAGTATTTT.

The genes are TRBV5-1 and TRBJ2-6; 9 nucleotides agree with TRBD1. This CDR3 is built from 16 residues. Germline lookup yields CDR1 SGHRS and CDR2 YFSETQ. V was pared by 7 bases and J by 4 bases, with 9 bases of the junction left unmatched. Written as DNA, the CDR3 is TGCGCCAGCCGTGAACAGGGGGCGGCGGGGGCCAACGTCCTGACTTTC. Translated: CASREQGAAGANVLTF.

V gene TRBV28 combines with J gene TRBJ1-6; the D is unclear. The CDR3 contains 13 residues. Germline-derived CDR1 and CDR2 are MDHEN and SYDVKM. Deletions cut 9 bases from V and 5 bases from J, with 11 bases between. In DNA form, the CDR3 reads TGTGCCAGTAACCGAGTGGATAATTCACCCCTCCACTTT. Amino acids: CASNRVDNSPLHF.

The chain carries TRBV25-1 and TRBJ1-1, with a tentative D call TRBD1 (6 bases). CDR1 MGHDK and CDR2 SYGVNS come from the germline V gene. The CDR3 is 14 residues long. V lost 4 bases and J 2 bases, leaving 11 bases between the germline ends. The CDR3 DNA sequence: TGTGCCAGCAGTGTGGGGGGCCAAAACACTGAAGCTTTCTTT. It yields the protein CASSVGGQNTEAFF.

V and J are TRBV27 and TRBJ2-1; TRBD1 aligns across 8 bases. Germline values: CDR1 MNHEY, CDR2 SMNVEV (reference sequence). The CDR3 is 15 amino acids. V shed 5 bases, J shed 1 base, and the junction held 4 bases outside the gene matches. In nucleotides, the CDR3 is TGTGCCAGCAGTCCAGGGGGCCAATCCTACAATGAGCAGTTCTTC. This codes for CASSPGGQSYNEQFF.

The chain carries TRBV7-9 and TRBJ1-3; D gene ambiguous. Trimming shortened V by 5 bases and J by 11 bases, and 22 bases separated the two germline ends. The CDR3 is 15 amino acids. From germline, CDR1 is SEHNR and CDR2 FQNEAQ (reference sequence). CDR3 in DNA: TGTGCCAGCAGCCGAAATGGGCAGGCCCTTGACTCCATATATTTT. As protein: CASSRNGQALDSIYF.

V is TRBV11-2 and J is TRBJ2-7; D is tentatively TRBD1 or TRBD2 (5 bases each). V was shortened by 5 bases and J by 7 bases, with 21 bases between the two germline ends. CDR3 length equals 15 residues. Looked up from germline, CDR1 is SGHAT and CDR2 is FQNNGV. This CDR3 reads CASSPTRDPGREQYF. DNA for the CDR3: TGTGCCAGCAGCCCGACCCGGGACCCCGGCAGAGAGCAGTACTTC.

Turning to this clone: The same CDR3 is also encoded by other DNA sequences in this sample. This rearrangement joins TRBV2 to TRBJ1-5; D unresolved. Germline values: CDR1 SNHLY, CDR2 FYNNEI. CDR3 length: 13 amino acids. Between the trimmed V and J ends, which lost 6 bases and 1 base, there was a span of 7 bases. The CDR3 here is CASSGDSNQPQHF. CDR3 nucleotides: TGTGCCAGCAGCGGCGACAGCAATCAGCCCCAGCATTTT.

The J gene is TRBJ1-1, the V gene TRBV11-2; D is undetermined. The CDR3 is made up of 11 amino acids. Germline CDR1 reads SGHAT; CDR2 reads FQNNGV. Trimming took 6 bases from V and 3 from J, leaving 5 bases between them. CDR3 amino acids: CASRGYTEAFF. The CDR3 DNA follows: TGTGCCAGCAGGGGTTACACTGAAGCTTTCTTT.

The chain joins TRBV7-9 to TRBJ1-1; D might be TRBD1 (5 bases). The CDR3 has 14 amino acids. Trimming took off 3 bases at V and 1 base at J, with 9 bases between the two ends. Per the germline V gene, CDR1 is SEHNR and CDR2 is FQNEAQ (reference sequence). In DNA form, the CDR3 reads TGTGCCAGCAGCTTGGGACTTACGAACACTGAAGCTTTCTTT. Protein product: CASSLGLTNTEAFF.

The CDR3 here is CASSVGGHSPLHF. CDR3 DNA: TGTGCCAGCAGCGTAGGGGGGCATTCACCCCTCCACTTT. The chain uses TRBV9 and TRBJ1-6; possibly TRBD1 for D (6 bases). The ends were cut back, 0 bases at V and 8 bases at J, with 6 bases in the middle. Germline-derived CDR1 and CDR2 are SGDLS and YYNGEE. The CDR3 extends over 13 amino acids.

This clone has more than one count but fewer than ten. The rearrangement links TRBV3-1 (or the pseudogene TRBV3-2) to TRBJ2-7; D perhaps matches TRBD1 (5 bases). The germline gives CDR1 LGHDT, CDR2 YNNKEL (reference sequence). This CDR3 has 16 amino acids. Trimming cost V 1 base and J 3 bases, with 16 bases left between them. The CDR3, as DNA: TGTGCCAGCAGCCAAGCCGCCTCCAGGGTTGTCTACGAGCAGTACTTC. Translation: CASSQAASRVVYEQYF.

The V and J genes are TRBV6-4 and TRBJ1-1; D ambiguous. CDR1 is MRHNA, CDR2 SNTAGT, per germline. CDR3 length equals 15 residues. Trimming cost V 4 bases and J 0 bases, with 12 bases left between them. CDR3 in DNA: TGTGCCAGCAGTGCGGACCCAAATGTGAACACTGAAGCTTTCTTT. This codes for CASSADPNVNTEAFF.

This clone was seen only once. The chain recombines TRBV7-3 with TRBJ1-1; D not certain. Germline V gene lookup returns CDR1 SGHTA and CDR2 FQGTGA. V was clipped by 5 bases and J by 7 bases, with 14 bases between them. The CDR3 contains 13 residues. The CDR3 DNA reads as TGTGCCAGCAGCCCCAGTTCCCACCTTGAAGCTTTCTTT. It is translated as CASSPSSHLEAFF.

The CDR3 sequence is CASSDAVNTEAFF. The CDR3, as DNA: TGTGCCAGCAGTGACGCAGTGAACACTGAAGCTTTCTTT. The chain links TRBV6-1 to TRBJ1-1; D unresolved. The CDR3 has 13 amino acids. The V and J ends lost 3 bases and 0 bases respectively, with 5 bases between them. The germline V gene has CDR1 MNHNS and CDR2 SASEGT.

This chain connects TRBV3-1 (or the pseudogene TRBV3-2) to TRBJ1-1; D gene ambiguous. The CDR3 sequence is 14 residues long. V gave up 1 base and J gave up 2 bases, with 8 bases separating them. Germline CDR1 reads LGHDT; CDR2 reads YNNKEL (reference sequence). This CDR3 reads CASSQAVHNTEAFF. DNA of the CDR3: TGTGCCAGCAGCCAAGCTGTCCATAACACTGAAGCTTTCTTT.

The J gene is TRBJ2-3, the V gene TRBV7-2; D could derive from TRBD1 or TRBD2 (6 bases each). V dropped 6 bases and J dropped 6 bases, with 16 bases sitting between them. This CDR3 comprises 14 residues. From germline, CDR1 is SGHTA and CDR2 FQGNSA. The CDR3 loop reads CASRRGAGADTQYF. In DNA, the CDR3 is TGTGCCAGCAGGAGGGGGGCAGGGGCCGATACGCAGTATTTT. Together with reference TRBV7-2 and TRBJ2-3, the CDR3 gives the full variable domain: GAGVSQSPSNKVTEKGKDVELRCDPISGHTALYWYRQSLGQGLEFLIYFQGNSAPDKSGLPSDRFSAERTGGSVSTLTIQRTQQEDSAVYLCASRRGAGADTQYFGPGTRLTVL.